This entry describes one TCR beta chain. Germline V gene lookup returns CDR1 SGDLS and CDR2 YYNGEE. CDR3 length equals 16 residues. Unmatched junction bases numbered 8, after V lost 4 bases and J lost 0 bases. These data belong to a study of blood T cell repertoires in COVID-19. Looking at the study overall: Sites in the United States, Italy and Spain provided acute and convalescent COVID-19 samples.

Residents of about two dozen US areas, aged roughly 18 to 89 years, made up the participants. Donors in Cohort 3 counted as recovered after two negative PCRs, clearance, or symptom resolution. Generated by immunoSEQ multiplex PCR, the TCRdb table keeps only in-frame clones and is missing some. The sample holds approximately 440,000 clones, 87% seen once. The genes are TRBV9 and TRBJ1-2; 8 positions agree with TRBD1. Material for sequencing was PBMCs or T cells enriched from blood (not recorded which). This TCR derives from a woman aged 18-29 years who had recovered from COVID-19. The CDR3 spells CASSSRQGTSNYGYTF. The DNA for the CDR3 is TGTGCCAGCAGCTCTAGACAGGGGACGTCTAACTATGGCTACACCTTC.